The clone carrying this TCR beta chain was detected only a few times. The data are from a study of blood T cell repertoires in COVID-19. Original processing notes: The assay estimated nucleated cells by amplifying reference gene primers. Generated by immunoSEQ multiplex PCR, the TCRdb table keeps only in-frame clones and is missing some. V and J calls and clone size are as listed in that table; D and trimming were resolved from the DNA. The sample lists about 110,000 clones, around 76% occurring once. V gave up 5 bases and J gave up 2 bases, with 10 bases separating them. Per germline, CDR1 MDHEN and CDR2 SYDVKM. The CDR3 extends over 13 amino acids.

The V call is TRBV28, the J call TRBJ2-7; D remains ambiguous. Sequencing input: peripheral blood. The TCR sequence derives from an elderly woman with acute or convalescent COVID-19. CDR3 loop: CASSLHGPYEQYF. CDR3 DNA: TGTGCCAGCAGTCTGCATGGGCCCTACGAGCAGTACTTC.